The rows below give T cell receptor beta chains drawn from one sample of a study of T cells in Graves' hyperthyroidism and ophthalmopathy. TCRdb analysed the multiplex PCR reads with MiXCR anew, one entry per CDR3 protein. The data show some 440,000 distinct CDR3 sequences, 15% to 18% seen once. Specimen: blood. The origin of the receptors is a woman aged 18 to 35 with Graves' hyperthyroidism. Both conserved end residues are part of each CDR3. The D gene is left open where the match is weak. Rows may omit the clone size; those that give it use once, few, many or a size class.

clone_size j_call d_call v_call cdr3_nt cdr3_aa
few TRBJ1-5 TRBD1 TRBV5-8 TGTGCCAGCAATCCGCCGGGACAGAGTTATAGCAATCAGCCCCAGCATTTT CASNPPGQSYSNQPQHF
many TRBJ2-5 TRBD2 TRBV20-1 TGCAGTGCTAGACCCACTAGCGGGACAGAGACCCAGTACTTC CSARPTSGTETQYF
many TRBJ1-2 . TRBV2 TGTGCCAGCCTATTACGGGGGGGCATTAACTATGGCTACACCTTC CASLLRGGINYGYTF
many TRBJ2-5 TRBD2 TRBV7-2 TGTGCCAGCAGCTCGGGACTAGCGGGACAAGAGACCCAGTACTTC CASSSGLAGQETQYF
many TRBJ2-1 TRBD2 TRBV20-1 TGCAGTGCCTCGACTAGCGGGGGGGCCAAGCCCTACAATGAGCAGTTCTTC CSASTSGGAKPYNEQFF
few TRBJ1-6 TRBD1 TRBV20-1 TGCAGTGCTAGAGATCGGGCGACAGGGTTAAATTCACCCCTCCACTTT CSARDRATGLNSPLHF
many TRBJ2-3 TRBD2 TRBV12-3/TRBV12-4 TGTGCCAGCACCACACTAGCGGGGGGGCCTGTTACGCAGTATTTT CASTTLAGGPVTQYF
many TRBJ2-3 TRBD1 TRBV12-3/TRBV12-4 TGTGCCAGCAGTTTGACAGGGCATCCAGATACGCAGTATTTT CASSLTGHPDTQYF
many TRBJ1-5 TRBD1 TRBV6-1 TGTGCCAGCAGTGACCGGGACAGGGGTTTCAGTCAGCCCCAGCATTTT CASSDRDRGFSQPQHF
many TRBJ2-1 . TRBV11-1 TGTGCCAGCAGCTACAGGGTTTCGGGCAATGAGCAGTTCTTC CASSYRVSGNEQFF
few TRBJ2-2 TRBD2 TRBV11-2 TGTGCCAGCAGCGCGGGGGTGGGTTACGGGGAGCTGTTTTTT CASSAGVGYGELFF
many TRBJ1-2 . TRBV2 TGTGCCAGCAGCCCTACGAGGGAGAGGGACTATGGCTACACCTTC CASSPTRERDYGYTF
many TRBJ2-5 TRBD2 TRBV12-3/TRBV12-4 TGTGCCAGCAGGAGAGGGCCGATGGCGGGAGCACAAGAGACCCAGTACTTC CASRRGPMAGAQETQYF
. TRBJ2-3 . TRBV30 TGTGCCTGGAGTGTAGGAGGGTCTAGCACAGATACGCAGTATTTT CAWSVGGSSTDTQYF
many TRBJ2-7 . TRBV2 TGTGCCAGCAGTGTGTTGACAGGGAAGCGGGGCTACGAGCAGTACTTC CASSVLTGKRGYEQYF
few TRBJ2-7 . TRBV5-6 TGTGCCAGCAACTTATCCTGGCCTATCAGTTACGAGCAGTACTTC CASNLSWPISYEQYF
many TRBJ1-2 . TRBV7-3 TGTGCCAGCAGCCCAGGTCGGGAATATGGCTACACCTTC CASSPGREYGYTF
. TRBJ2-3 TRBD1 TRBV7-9 TGTGCCAGCAGCTTAATTGGGACAGGGGGCGCTGGGTACGCAGATACGCAGTATTTT CASSLIGTGGAGYADTQYF
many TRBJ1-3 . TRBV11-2 TGTGCCAGCAGCTTAAGCCAGCCTGGTCTCTCTGGAAACACCATATATTTT CASSLSQPGLSGNTIYF
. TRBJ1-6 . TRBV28 TGTGCCAGCAGTACTAGGGTGAGGGAATCACCCCTCCACTTT CASSTRVRESPLHF
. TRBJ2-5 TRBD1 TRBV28 TGTGCCAGCAGCGCCGGGACAGGGGAACAAGAGACCCAGTACTTC CASSAGTGEQETQYF
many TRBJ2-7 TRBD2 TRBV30 TGTGCCTGGAGCATCAGCGGGAGGGCGTACGAGCAGTACTTC CAWSISGRAYEQYF
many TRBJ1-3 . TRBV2 TGTGCCAGCAGTTGGGGCCTGAGAAACACCATATATTTT CASSWGLRNTIYF
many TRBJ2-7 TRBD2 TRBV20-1 TGCAGTGCTAGAACCCTACTAGCGGGAGGGGGGTACGAGCAGTACTTC CSARTLLAGGGYEQYF
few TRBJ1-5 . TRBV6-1 TGTGCCAGCAGTTCTCTGGGCCTCGGCAATCAGCCCCAGCATTTT CASSSLGLGNQPQHF
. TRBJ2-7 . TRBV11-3 TGTGCCAGCAGCTTGACAGTTAACGAGCAGTACTTC CASSLTVNEQYF
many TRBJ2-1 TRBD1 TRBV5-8 TGTGCCAGCAGCTTGGTGTGGGACAGCCTTTACAATGAGCAGTTCTTC CASSLVWDSLYNEQFF
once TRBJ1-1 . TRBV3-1 TGTGCCAGCAGCGTACAGGGCGGGGACACTGAAGCTTTCTTT CASSVQGGDTEAFF
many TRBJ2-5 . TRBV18 TGTGCCAGCTCACCTCCGGTAAGAGAGACCCAGTACTTC CASSPPVRETQYF
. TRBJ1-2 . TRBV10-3 TGTGCCATCAGTGGACTAGGAGGCTACACCTTC CAISGLGGYTF
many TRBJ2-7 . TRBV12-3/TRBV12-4 TGTGCCAGCAGTGGGGATACATTCGGGGAGCAGTACTTC CASSGDTFGEQYF
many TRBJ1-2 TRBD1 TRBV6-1 TGTGCCAGCGGCGCGGGACAGAGAGACTACACCTTC CASGAGQRDYTF
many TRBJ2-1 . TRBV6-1 TGTGCCAGCAGATCTACCCGGGACAATCAAAATGAGCAGTTCTTC CASRSTRDNQNEQFF
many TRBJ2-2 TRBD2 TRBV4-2 TGTGCCAGCAGCCCGGGCGCGGGGGGGCCGGACACCGGGGAGCTGTTTTTT CASSPGAGGPDTGELFF
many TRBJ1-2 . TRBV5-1 TGCGCCAGCAGCGTCGGACAGTTCTACACCTTC CASSVGQFYTF
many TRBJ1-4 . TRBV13 TGTGCCAGCAGCTTAACGTCCAGGGAAAAACTGTTTTTT CASSLTSREKLFF
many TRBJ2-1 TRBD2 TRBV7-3 TGTGCCAGCAGCCCAGGAGGGGCGGGAGTAAATGAGCAGTTCTTC CASSPGGAGVNEQFF
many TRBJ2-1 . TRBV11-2 TGTGCCAGCAGCTTAGATCCGGGAATCGCCTACAATGAGCAGTTCTTC CASSLDPGIAYNEQFF
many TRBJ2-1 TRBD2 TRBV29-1 TGCAGCTCTAGAGCGGGAGGCCTCTACAATGAGCAGTTCTTC CSSRAGGLYNEQFF